This T cell receptor beta chain was obtained from a study of human T cells and chemical hapten exposure (dated by TCRdb to about 2021). For the study in its entirety: For sensitization, 2% DPC in acetone was applied to a roughly 2 cm by roughly 2 cm area of upper inner arm skin. Weekly therapeutic DPC doses were additionally applied to the scalp of patients throughout the approximately 24-week study period. Patch tests used Finn chambers with 0.01% DPC on the upper back, scored after 6 days by International Contact Dermatitis Research Group standards. The patient cohort, mostly female, included alopecia areata with under or over 50% scalp involvement, alopecia totalis and alopecia universalis. Libraries were combined into a pool for sequencing, and differences in TCR yield between samples came mainly from small differences in library volumes within the pool. The study tracked peripheral blood TCR repertoire changes in vivo during primary and secondary sensitization to the hapten diphenylcyclopropenone (DPC) in alopecia patients. Blood samples were taken from patients before sensitization (week 0) and then at 2, 6 and about 24 weeks after DPC sensitization. About 29 alopecia patients gave blood for TCR sequencing at one to four time points (pre-sensitization, 2, 6 and 24 weeks).

Looking up the germline V gene yields CDR1 SGHNT and CDR2 YENEEA. The CDR3 covers 12 residues, taking in both the cysteine and the phenylalanine. Just CDR3 DNA is preserved here, 36 bases in frame from base 1. The junction carries 12 bases between V and J, which are trimmed by 5 bases and 7 bases respectively. To prepare the library, RACE was applied. TCRdb shows the sequencer as NextSeq 500. Library preparation attached unique molecular identifiers to individual cDNA molecules for quantitative, reproducible TCR counting. From each blood RNA sample, both TCR alpha and TCR beta chains were sequenced. In the source study's methods: Samples had a median of about 96,000 TCRs, with a range from about 23,224 to 750,000. V, J and CDR3 annotation of the TCR reads was carried out using the Decombinator software suite. To make PS versus PT1 abundance plots, every sample was subsampled to the same number of TCRs (28,000). Expanded TCRs were defined as absent before sensitization and observed at least eight times at the 2-week time point. TCRdb reprocessing: public reads trimmed at Q25 with fastp, clones called with MiXCR, in-frame beta chains kept. Rows with a matching CDR3 protein are joined into one entry that keeps the most common DNA and genes. The V and J calls were determined by TCRdb, not by the authors. Within this sample are about 110,000 distinct CDR3 sequences, with roughly a tenth of them counted one time only. The ten largest clones represent about 3.1% of the sample.

This clonotype was counted a few times. It has no known antigen specificity. The sample holds no much larger clone one base away, and base qualities are not on file. The research as a whole found: DPC sensitization did not change how many TCRs were above 1 in 1000 frequency, and no evidence was found of alterations in global repertoire structure. The number of PT1 expanded TCRs positively correlated with patch test score, significant at thresholds 8, 16 and 32 but not 4. Because every patient had alopecia, a presumed autoimmune disease, the patients' immune response might differ from that of healthy individuals. Expanded TCRs formed significantly more large CDR3 similarity clusters than pre-sensitization or healthy control sets, consistent with antigen-driven responses. Repeated subsampling changed both the strength of the expansion versus patch-test correlation and the threshold at which that correlation became significant.

The label giving this sample's time point can be read as: patch test 2, 6 weeks after DPC sensitization. The meaning of the sample's treatment or condition label: therapeutic diphenylcyclopropenone sensitization with weekly scalp DPC. Blood at each patch-test visit was drawn before the patch test was applied. Patients were eligible if aged 18 to 70, diagnosed with alopecia and judged suitable for DPC therapy, and pregnant patients were excluded. Unfractionated whole blood was collected in Tempus Blood RNA tubes, and total RNA was extracted from that blood. This chain joins TRBV11-3 to TRBJ2-7, and TRBD1 may be the D gene, going by 5 matching bases. The sequence derives from a woman aged 40 to 50 with alopecia areata. Some clones in this sample may be carry-over from other donors' samples. The sequences come from whole blood, collected in connection with sensitization to the hapten diphenylcyclopropenone (DPC). The nucleotide sequence is given as TGTGCCAGCAGCCCCAGGGCCTGGGAGCAGTACTTC. Its coded protein is CASSPRAWEQYF.